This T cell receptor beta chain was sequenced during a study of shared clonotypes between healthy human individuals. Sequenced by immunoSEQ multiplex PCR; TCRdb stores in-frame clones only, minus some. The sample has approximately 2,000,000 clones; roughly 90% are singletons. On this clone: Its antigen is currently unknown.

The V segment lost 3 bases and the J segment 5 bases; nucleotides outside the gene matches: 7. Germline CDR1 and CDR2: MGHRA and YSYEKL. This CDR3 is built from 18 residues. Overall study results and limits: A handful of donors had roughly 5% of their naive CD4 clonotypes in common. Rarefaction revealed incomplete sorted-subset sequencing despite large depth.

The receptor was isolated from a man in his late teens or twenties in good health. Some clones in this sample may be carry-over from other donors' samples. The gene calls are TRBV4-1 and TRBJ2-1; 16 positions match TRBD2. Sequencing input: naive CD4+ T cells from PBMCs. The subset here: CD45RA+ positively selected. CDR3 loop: CASSQGLAGGARNNEQFF. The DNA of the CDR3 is TGCGCCAGCAGCCAGGGACTAGCGGGAGGGGCCCGAAACAATGAGCAGTTCTTC.